The rows below give T cell receptor beta chains drawn from one sample of a study of T cell responses to AZD1222 COVID-19 vaccine. Sequencing used immunoSEQ multiplex PCR; TCRdb keeps in-frame clones, though not all of them. Of roughly 140,000 clones in the sample, around 90% were seen once. The sequencing here drew on peripheral blood, taken on day 0 of AZD1222 vaccination. The receptors come from an adult in good health. Each CDR3 is given with its conserved first and last residue. The D gene is left open where the match is weak. Some rows have no size entry. The others give once, few or many, or a class for an expanded clone.

d_gene,len,v_gene,j_gene,abundance,CDR3nt,CDR3aa
NA,12,TRBV6-5,TRBJ2-7,NA,TGTGCCTGCGGGGAGTTCCCCTACGAGCAGTACTTC,CACGEFPYEQYF
NA,16,TRBV27,TRBJ1-2,once,TGTGCCAGCAGTTTATTGGCAGTTTCCCCCTCCGGGGGCTACACCTTC,CASSLLAVSPSGGYTF
NA,16,TRBV28,TRBJ1-5,NA,TGTGCCAGCACTTCATTGGTCGACAGGTTAGGTCAGCCCCAGCATTTT,CASTSLVDRLGQPQHF
NA,14,TRBV5-4,TRBJ2-7,NA,TGTGCCAGCAGCGGGGGGGGGCCAAGCTTCGAGCAGTACTTC,CASSGGGPSFEQYF
NA,12,TRBV2,TRBJ2-3,NA,TGTGCCAGCAGTGAATACCCAGATACGCAGTATTTT,CASSEYPDTQYF
NA,17,TRBV7-2,TRBJ1-3,NA,TGTGCCAGCAGCTTTAGTCTGTCGGTCTACGCTGGAAACACCATATATTTT,CASSFSLSVYAGNTIYF
NA,20,TRBV4-2,TRBJ1-2,NA,TGTGCCAGCAGCCAAGTAAAGGAGACGTATGCCAGTGGGGGTTACTATGGCTACACCTTC,CASSQVKETYASGGYYGYTF
TRBD1,17,TRBV7-2,TRBJ1-1,NA,TGTGCCAGCAGCGCCCATATACTGACAGGGCTGAACACTGAAGCTTTCTTT,CASSAHILTGLNTEAFF
NA,12,TRBV25-1,TRBJ2-7,NA,TGTGCCAGCAGTGCCAACTCCTACGAGCAGTACTTC,CASSANSYEQYF
NA,12,TRBV5-1,TRBJ2-1,NA,TGCGCCAGCAGCTTATCCCGGGGGGAGCAGTTCTTC,CASSLSRGEQFF
NA,14,TRBV6-6,TRBJ1-2,NA,TGTGCCAGCAGTTACACAAGTGAAGACTATGGCTACACCTTC,CASSYTSEDYGYTF
NA,15,TRBV7-6,TRBJ2-1,NA,TGTGCCAGCAGCTTTACACCCAGCTCCTACAATGAGCAGTTCTTC,CASSFTPSSYNEQFF
NA,14,TRBV6-2/TRBV6-3,TRBJ1-2,NA,TGTGCCAGCAACCCGGGGGGGTTCAACTATGGCTACACCTTC,CASNPGGFNYGYTF
NA,13,TRBV12-3/TRBV12-4,TRBJ1-1,NA,TGTGCCAGCGCCCCCTACATAGCCACTGAAGCTTTCTTT,CASAPYIATEAFF
NA,14,TRBV11-2,TRBJ1-6,NA,TGTGCCAGCAGCTCAGAAGCGGGGGATTCACCCCTCCACTTT,CASSSEAGDSPLHF
NA,13,TRBV2,TRBJ1-2,NA,TGTGCCAGCAGACCCACAGGGAACTATGGCTACACCTTC,CASRPTGNYGYTF
NA,15,TRBV27,TRBJ1-5,NA,TGTGCCAGCAGGAGGGAAAGCCGGCGCAATCAGCCCCAGCATTTT,CASRRESRRNQPQHF
NA,16,TRBV7-8,TRBJ2-2,NA,TGTGCCAGCAGCTCCCGCGGAGGACAGTACACCGGGGAGCTGTTTTTT,CASSSRGGQYTGELFF
TRBD1,14,TRBV4-3,TRBJ2-5,NA,TGCGCCAGCAGCCACGGACAGGGGGGAGAGACCCAGTACTTC,CASSHGQGGETQYF
NA,18,TRBV11-2,TRBJ2-1,NA,TGTGCCAGCAGCCCAAGGGTCGGGGCACGAAGCTCCTACAATGAGCAGTTCTTC,CASSPRVGARSSYNEQFF
NA,15,TRBV3-1/TRBV3-2,TRBJ1-1,once,TGTGCCAGCAGCCAAGTTAAGGGGGATAGAACTGAAGCTTTCTTT,CASSQVKGDRTEAFF
NA,15,TRBV15,TRBJ1-2,NA,TGTGCCACCAGCAGAGATCTAGGACCCTCGGAAGGCTACACCTTC,CATSRDLGPSEGYTF
NA,14,TRBV7-2,TRBJ2-7,NA,TGTGCCAGCAGCTTAGTGGTTTGGGGAAACGAGCAGTACTTC,CASSLVVWGNEQYF
NA,13,TRBV18,TRBJ1-1,NA,TGTGCCAGCTCACCGGGGGTGAACACTGAAGCTTTCTTT,CASSPGVNTEAFF
TRBD1,15,TRBV5-6,TRBJ2-7,NA,TGTGCCAGCAGCTATAAAGACAGGGCCTCCTACGAGCAGTACTTC,CASSYKDRASYEQYF
NA,14,TRBV9,TRBJ1-1,NA,TGTGCCAGCAGCGTAGCACAGCTGAACACTGAAGCTTTCTTT,CASSVAQLNTEAFF
NA,14,TRBV7-2,TRBJ1-2,NA,TGTGCCAGCAGCTCGGGACCGGGGCGTCGGGGCTACACCTTC,CASSSGPGRRGYTF
NA,14,TRBV5-1,TRBJ2-2,NA,TGCGCCAGCAGCTTTCAGGGTTACACCGGGGAGCTGTTTTTT,CASSFQGYTGELFF
NA,17,TRBV19,TRBJ2-7,NA,TGTGCCAGTAGTATATCATTAGCGGCCGACCAGACCTACGAGCAGTACTTC,CASSISLAADQTYEQYF
NA,11,TRBV5-6,TRBJ2-3,NA,TGTGCCAGCAGCCAACTAGGAACGCAGTATTTT,CASSQLGTQYF
TRBD2,16,TRBV5-4,TRBJ2-2,NA,TGTGCCAGCAGCTTGGGGACTAGCGGGAGGTCCGGGGAGCTGTTTTTT,CASSLGTSGRSGELFF
NA,14,TRBV7-2,TRBJ1-4,NA,TGTGCCAGCAGCTTAGATCGGGTTAATGAAAAACTGTTTTTT,CASSLDRVNEKLFF
NA,15,TRBV11-2,TRBJ1-4,NA,TGTGCCAGCAGCTTATACGGCGGACTTAATGAAAAACTGTTTTTT,CASSLYGGLNEKLFF
NA,16,TRBV24-1,TRBJ2-7,NA,TGTGCCACCAGTGACCCACTTTCGTCTGGGTCCTACGAGCAGTACTTC,CATSDPLSSGSYEQYF
NA,11,TRBV7-2,TRBJ2-7,NA,TGTGCCAGCAGCTTAGACCACGAGCAGTACTTC,CASSLDHEQYF
NA,13,TRBV29-1,TRBJ1-1,NA,TGCAGCGTTAGCAAGGGGGAGAACACTGAAGCTTTCTTT,CSVSKGENTEAFF
TRBD1,14,TRBV28,TRBJ1-2,once,TGTGCCAGCAGTTTACAAGACAGGGTGTATGGCTACACCTTC,CASSLQDRVYGYTF
TRBD2,19,TRBV3-1/TRBV3-2,TRBJ2-4,NA,TGTGCCAGCAGCCGGTGGGGTAGCGGGGGGCGGAAAGCCAAAAACATTCAGTACTTC,CASSRWGSGGRKAKNIQYF
TRBD1,15,TRBV4-3,TRBJ1-3,once,TGCGCCAGCAGCCAAGGGGACAGCTCTGGAAACACCATATATTTT,CASSQGDSSGNTIYF
NA,15,TRBV5-1,TRBJ2-5,once,TGCGCCAGCAGCTTGGCCATACGGCCTGGAGAGACCCAGTACTTC,CASSLAIRPGETQYF
TRBD1,15,TRBV5-1,TRBJ1-1,once,TGCGCCAGCAGATGGGACAGCGAAATGAACACTGAAGCTTTCTTT,CASRWDSEMNTEAFF
NA,14,TRBV7-9,TRBJ1-6,NA,TGTGCCAGCAGCCTAACAACAGGGATTGCACCCCTCCACTTT,CASSLTTGIAPLHF
NA,12,TRBV1,TRBJ2-7,NA,TGCACCAGCAGCCATCCCTCCTACGAGCAGTACTTC,CTSSHPSYEQYF
TRBD1,18,TRBV7-9,TRBJ1-6,NA,TGTGCCAGCAGCTTAGCGGTCCGACAGGGCGGTGAGGGGTCACCCCTCCACTTT,CASSLAVRQGGEGSPLHF
NA,12,TRBV9,TRBJ2-1,NA,TGTGCCAGCAGCGTAGGAGGGCATGAGCAGTTCTTC,CASSVGGHEQFF
NA,15,TRBV9,TRBJ1-2,once,TGTGCCAGCAGCCCCCGAGTCCGTGGTGGCTATGGCTACACCTTC,CASSPRVRGGYGYTF